The 17 T cell receptor beta chains given below trace back to one sample, sequenced in a study of cytomegalovirus exposure and HLA in healthy donors. The PCR employed 60 Vbeta primers together with 13 Jbeta primers. Produced via immunoSEQ multiplex PCR; TCRdb's table is partial and in-frame only. The sample holds 150,000 to 200,000 clones; 70% to 80% are singletons and the top ten take more than 1.4%. Sequencing was done on a sample of PBMCs. These receptors were obtained from a male donor in good health and CMV-seronegative.

The chain is built from TRBV7-3 and TRBJ1-1, with D possibly being TRBD1 (5 bases). CDR1 SGHTA and CDR2 FQGTGA come from the germline V gene. CDR3 size: 16 residues. Deletions cut 2 bases from V and 0 bases from J, with 13 bases between. CDR3 region: CASSLSRGTMNTEAFF. Written as DNA, the CDR3 is TGTGCCAGCAGCTTATCTAGGGGCACCATGAACACTGAAGCTTTCTTT.

J is TRBJ2-7 and V is TRBV5-1, with a tentative D call TRBD1 (5 bases). Germline CDR1 SGHRS, CDR2 YFSETQ. This CDR3 region has 13 residues. The V and J ends lost 2 bases and 2 bases respectively, with 8 bases between them. CDR3 residues: CASSLAGTYEQYF. Here the CDR3 DNA reads TGCGCCAGCAGCTTAGCAGGGACCTACGAGCAGTACTTC.

The V and J genes are TRBV7-2 and TRBJ1-1, with TRBD1 identical over 7 bases. CDR1 and CDR2 (germline): SGHTA, FQGNSA. The J segment lost 3 bases and the V segment lost 0 bases, leaving 4 bases of the junction unmatched. The CDR3 is 15 amino acids. This chain's CDR3 is CASSLAGTEDTEAFF. For the CDR3, the DNA is TGTGCCAGCAGCTTAGCAGGGACAGAGGACACTGAAGCTTTCTTT.

The chain combines TRBV5-1 with TRBJ2-1; 7 bases fit TRBD1. Germline CDR1 and CDR2: SGHRS and YFSETQ. V was clipped by 3 bases and J by 8 bases; unmatched bases: 5. The length of the CDR3 is 13 residues. This CDR3 is CASSYDREYEQFF. The CDR3 coding sequence is TGCGCCAGCAGCTATGACAGGGAGTATGAGCAGTTCTTC.

This clone is a singleton in its sample. The chain employs TRBV19 and TRBJ1-5, with D possibly being TRBD1 (6 bases). From germline, CDR1 is LNHDA and CDR2 SQIVND (reference sequence). The CDR3 consists of 14 residues. Between the trimmed V and J ends, which lost 3 bases and 3 bases, there was a span of 9 bases. CDR3 nucleotides: TGTGCCAGTAGTATTGGGGGCTTCAATCAGCCCCAGCATTTT. Residues: CASSIGGFNQPQHF.

The CDR3, as DNA: TGTGCCAGCAGTTTTCACCACTGCTCCCAGGGCAGACCTAACACCGGGGAGCTGTTTTTT. Amino acid sequence: CASSFHHCSQGRPNTGELFF. The rearrangement uses TRBV27 and TRBJ2-2, with D maybe TRBD1 (5 bases). Germline CDR1 MNHEY, CDR2 SMNVEV (reference sequence). Between the trimmed V and J ends, which lost 3 bases and 2 bases, there was a span of 25 bases. There are 20 residues in the CDR3.

This chain connects TRBV28 to TRBJ1-3; weak D call: TRBD1 (5 bases). V was trimmed by 7 bases and J by 3 bases, leaving 16 bases between them. The CDR3 consists of 15 residues. The V gene's germline CDR1 is MDHEN and CDR2 SYDVKM. The CDR3 DNA is TGTGCCAGCAAAACTATGGGGGGATATGGAAACACCATATATTTT. Translation: CASKTMGGYGNTIYF.

The chain combines TRBV30 with TRBJ2-5; TRBD1 aligns across 8 bases. Germline V gene data show CDR1 as GTSNPN and CDR2 as SVGIG (reference sequence). Trimming cost V 0 bases and J 3 bases; bases outside gene matches: 9. The CDR3 is 16 amino acids. CDR3 residues: CAWSVSWTGLEETQYF. The DNA for the CDR3 is TGTGCCTGGAGTGTATCGTGGACAGGGTTAGAAGAGACCCAGTACTTC.

The chain uses TRBV7-6 and TRBJ2-3; 7 bases line up with TRBD1. Germline CDR1 SGHVS, CDR2 FNYEAQ. The CDR3 covers 16 residues. The ends lost 1 base at V and 1 base at J; junction bases unmatched: 5. The CDR3 region is CASSLEGAIRTDTQYF. The CDR3 coding sequence is TGTGCCAGCAGCTTAGAGGGGGCTATTCGCACAGATACGCAGTATTTT.

The chain joins TRBV2 to TRBJ1-2; perhaps TRBD1 as D (5 bases). The CDR3 extends over 15 amino acids. The V end was cut by 2 bases, the J end by 6 bases, with 16 bases between. In germline, CDR1 is SNHLY, CDR2 FYNNEI. The CDR3 reads CASSEFPLGGDGYTF. In DNA, the CDR3 is TGTGCCAGCAGTGAATTCCCATTGGGAGGGGATGGCTACACCTTC.

V and J are TRBV7-2 and TRBJ2-7; 7 positions agree with TRBD2. The CDR3 is made up of 15 amino acids. Germline CDR1 SGHTA, CDR2 FQGNSA. Trimming cost V 8 bases and J 0 bases; bases outside gene matches: 10. In DNA form, the CDR3 reads TGTGCCAGCTCAAAAGGGAGGGATAGCTCCTACGAGCAGTACTTC. This gives the protein CASSKGRDSSYEQYF.

This chain connects TRBV9 to TRBJ2-3; TRBD1 might be the D (5 bases). Germline V gene sequence: CDR1 SGDLS, CDR2 YYNGEE. V lost 3 bases, J lost 2 bases, and 16 bases lay in between. CDR3 length equals 16 residues. The CDR3 region has the DNA TGTGCCAGCAGCGGGGGCTTAGGAAGAGACACAGATACGCAGTATTTT. This translates into CASSGGLGRDTDTQYF.

This chain links TRBV5-6 with TRBJ2-5, with 7 bases matching TRBD2. TRBJ2-7 explains the end of the DNA better; the J call may be wrong. There are 13 residues in the CDR3. CDR1 and CDR2 (germline): SGHDT, YYEEEE. The CDR3 coding sequence is TGTGCCAGCCTGAAAGCGGGGTCCTACGAGCAGTACTTC. It codes for CASLKAGSYEQYF.

A word on this clone: The identical CDR3 is also encoded by other nucleotide sequences in the sample. This chain links TRBV11-2 with TRBJ2-2; TRBD1 matches 9 bases. Looked up from germline, CDR1 is SGHAT and CDR2 is FQNNGV. With 3 bases clipped from V and 1 base from J, the junction kept 9 bases outside the gene matches. CDR3 length: 18 residues. CDR3 sequence: CASSFTQGQGLNTGELFF. CDR3 coding DNA: TGTGCCAGCAGCTTCACCCAGGGACAGGGCTTGAACACCGGGGAGCTGTTTTTT.

The chain links TRBV4-1 to TRBJ1-2; D is possibly TRBD1 (6 bases). The CDR3 extends over 17 amino acids. CDR1 and CDR2 from the germline V gene are MGHRA and YSYEKL. V was trimmed by 1 base and J by 5 bases, leaving 20 bases between them. The chain's CDR3 is CASSQGRLTRGGYGYTF. The CDR3 DNA reads TGCGCCAGCAGCCAAGGTCGTTTAACCAGGGGAGGGTATGGCTACACCTTC.

The chain combines TRBV5-1 with TRBJ2-3; tentatively, D is TRBD2 (6 bases). Germline V gene data show CDR1 as SGHRS and CDR2 as YFSETQ. The CDR3 is made up of 16 amino acids. Trimming removed 4 bases at V and 5 bases at J, with 20 bases between. CDR3 in amino acids: CASSPSRRAQGDTQYF. In nucleotides, the CDR3 is TGCGCCAGCAGCCCCAGTAGGAGGGCCCAAGGAGATACGCAGTATTTT.

This chain uses TRBV30 with TRBJ2-7; TRBD1 matches 8 bases. This CDR3 has 13 amino acids. Germline V gives CDR1 GTSNPN, CDR2 SVGIG (reference sequence). The V segment lost 1 base and the J segment 5 bases; nucleotides outside the gene matches: 4. The CDR3 spells CAWSAQGADEQYF. The DNA of the CDR3 is TGTGCCTGGAGTGCCCAGGGGGCAGACGAGCAGTACTTC. The entire variable domain, with the rest obtained from reference TRBV30 and TRBJ2-7, is as follows: SQTIHQWPATLVQPVGSPLSLECTVEGTSNPNLYWYRQAAGRGLQLLFYSVGIGQISSEVPQNLSASRPQDRQFILSSKKLLLSDSGFYLCAWSAQGADEQYFGPGTRLTVT.